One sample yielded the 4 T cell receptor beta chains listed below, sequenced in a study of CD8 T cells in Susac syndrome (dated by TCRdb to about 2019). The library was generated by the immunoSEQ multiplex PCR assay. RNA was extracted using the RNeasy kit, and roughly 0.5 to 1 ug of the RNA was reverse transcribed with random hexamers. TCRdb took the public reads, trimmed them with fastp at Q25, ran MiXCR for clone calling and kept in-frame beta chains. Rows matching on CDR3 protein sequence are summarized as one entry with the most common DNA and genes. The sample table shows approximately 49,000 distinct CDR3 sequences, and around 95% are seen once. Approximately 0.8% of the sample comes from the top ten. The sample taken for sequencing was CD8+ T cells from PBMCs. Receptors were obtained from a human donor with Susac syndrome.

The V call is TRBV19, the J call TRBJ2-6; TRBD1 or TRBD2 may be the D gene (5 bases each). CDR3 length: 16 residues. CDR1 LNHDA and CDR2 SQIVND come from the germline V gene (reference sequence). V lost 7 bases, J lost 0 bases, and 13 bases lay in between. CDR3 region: CASISGPASGANVLTF. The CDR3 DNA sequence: TGTGCCAGTATTTCGGGGCCTGCCTCTGGGGCCAACGTCCTGACTTTC.

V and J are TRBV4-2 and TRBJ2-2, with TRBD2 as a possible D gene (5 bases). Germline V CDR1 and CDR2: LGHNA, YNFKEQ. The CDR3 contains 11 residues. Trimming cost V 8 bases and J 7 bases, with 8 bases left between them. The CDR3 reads CASGESGELFF. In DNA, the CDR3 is TGTGCCAGCGGGGAGAGCGGGGAGCTGTTTTTT.

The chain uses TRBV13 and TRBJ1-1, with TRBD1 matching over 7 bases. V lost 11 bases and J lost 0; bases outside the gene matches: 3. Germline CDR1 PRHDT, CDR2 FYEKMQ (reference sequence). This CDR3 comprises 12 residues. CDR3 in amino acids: CAGGQMNTEAFF. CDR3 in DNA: TGTGCCGGGGGACAGATGAACACTGAAGCTTTCTTT.

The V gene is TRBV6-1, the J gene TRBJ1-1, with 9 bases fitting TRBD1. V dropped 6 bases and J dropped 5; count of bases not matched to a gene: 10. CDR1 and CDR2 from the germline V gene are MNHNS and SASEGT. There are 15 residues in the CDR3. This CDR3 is CASRGLGDRGTEAFF. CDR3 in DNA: TGTGCCAGCAGGGGATTAGGAGACAGGGGGACTGAAGCTTTCTTT.